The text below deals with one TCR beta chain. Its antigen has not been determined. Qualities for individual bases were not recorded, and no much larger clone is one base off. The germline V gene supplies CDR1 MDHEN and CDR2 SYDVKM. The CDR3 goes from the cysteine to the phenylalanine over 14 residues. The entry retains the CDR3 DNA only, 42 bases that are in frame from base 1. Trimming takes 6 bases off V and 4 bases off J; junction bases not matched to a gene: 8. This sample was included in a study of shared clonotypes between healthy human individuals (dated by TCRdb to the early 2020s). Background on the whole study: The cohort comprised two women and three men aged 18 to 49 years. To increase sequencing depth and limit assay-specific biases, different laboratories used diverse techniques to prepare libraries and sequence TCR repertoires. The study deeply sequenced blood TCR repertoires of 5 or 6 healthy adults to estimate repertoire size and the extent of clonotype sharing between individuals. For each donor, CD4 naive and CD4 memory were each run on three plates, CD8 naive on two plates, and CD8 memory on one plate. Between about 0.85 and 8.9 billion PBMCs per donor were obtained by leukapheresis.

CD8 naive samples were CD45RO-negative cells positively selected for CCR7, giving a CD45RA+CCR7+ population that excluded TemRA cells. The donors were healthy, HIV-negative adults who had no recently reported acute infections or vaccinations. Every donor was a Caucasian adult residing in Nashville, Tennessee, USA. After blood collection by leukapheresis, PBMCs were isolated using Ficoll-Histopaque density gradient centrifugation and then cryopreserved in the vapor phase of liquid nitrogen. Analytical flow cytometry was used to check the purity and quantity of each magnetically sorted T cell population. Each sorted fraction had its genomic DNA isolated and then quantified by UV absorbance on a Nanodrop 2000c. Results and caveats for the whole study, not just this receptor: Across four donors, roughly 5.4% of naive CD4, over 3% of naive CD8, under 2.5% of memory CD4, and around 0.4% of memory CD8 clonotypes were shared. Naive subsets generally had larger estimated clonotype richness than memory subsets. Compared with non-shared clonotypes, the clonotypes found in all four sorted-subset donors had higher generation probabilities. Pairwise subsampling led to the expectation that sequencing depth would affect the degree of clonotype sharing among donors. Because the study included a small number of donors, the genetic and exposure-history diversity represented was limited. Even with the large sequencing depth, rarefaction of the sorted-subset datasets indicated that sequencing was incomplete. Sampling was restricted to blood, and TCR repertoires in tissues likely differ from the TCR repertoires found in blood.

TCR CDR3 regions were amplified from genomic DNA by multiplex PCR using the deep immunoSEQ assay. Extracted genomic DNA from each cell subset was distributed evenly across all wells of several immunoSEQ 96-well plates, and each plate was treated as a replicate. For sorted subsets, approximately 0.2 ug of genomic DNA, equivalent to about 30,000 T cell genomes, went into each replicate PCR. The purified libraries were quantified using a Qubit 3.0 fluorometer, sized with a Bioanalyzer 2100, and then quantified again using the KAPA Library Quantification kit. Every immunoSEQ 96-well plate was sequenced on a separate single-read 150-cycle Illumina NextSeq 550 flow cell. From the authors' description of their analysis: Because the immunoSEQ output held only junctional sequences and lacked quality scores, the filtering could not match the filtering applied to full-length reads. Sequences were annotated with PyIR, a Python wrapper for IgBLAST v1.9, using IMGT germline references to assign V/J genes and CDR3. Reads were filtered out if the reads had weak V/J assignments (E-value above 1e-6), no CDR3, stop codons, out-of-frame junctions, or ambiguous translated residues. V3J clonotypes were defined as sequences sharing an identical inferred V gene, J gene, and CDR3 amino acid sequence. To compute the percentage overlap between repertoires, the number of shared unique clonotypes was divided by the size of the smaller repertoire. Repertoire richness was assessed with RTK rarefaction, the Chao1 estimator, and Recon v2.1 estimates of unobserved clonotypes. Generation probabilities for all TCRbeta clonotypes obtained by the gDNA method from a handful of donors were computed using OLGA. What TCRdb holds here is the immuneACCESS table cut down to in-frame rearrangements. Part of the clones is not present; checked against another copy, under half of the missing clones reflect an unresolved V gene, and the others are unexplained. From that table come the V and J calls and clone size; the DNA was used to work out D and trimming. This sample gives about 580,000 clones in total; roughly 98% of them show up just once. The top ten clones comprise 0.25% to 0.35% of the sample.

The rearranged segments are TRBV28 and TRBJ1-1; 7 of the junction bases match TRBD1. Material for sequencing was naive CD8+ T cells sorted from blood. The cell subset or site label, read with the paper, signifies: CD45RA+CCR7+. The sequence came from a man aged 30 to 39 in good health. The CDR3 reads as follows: CASRRQGTGTEAFF. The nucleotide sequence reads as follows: TGTGCCAGCAGACGACAGGGAACAGGCACTGAAGCTTTCTTT.